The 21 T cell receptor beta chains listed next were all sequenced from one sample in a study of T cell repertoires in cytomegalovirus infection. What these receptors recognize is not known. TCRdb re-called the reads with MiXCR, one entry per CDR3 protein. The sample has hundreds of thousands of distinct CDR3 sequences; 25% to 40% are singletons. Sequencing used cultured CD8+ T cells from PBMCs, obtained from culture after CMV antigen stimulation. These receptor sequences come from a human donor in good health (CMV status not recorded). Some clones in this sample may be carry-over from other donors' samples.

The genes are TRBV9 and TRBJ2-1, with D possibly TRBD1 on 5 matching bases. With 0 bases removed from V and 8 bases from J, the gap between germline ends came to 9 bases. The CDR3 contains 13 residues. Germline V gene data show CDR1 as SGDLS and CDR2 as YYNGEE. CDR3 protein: CASSVGRGDEQFF. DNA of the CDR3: TGTGCCAGCAGCGTAGGAAGGGGCGATGAGCAGTTCTTC.

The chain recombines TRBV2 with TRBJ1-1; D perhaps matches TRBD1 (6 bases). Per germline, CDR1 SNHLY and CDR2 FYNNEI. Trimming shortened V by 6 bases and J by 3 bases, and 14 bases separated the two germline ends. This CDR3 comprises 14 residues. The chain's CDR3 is CASRPGQTYTEAFF. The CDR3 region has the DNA TGTGCCAGCAGACCTGGACAGACTTACACTGAAGCTTTCTTT.

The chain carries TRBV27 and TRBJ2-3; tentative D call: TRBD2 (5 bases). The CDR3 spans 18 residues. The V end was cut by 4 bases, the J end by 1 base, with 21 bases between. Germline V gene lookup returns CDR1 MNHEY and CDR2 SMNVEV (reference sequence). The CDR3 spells CASSYSPPGYVGTDTQYF. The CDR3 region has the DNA TGTGCCAGCAGTTATTCCCCACCGGGGTATGTCGGCACAGATACGCAGTATTTT.

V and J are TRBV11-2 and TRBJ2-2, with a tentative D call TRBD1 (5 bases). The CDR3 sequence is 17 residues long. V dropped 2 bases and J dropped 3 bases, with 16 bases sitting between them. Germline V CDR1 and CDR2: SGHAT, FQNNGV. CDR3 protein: CASSLWGAQGDTGELFF. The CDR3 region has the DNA TGTGCCAGCAGCTTATGGGGCGCACAAGGGGACACCGGGGAGCTGTTTTTT.

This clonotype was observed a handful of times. CDR3 sequence: CASSSLTGHSNQPQHF. The CDR3, as DNA: TGTGCCAGCAGTTCCCTGACAGGACATAGCAATCAGCCCCAGCATTTT. The V and J genes are TRBV6-5 and TRBJ1-5; a weak D match, TRBD1 (6 bases). This CDR3 spans 16 amino acids. CDR1 MNHEY and CDR2 SVGAGI come from the germline V gene. Trimming pared 4 bases from V and 0 bases from J, leaving 13 bases between.

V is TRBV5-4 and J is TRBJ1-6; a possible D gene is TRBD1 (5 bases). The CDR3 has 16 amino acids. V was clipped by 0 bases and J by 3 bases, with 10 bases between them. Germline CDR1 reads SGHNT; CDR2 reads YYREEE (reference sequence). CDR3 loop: CASSLGGWNYNSPLHF. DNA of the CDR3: TGTGCCAGCAGCTTGGGGGGCTGGAACTATAATTCACCCCTCCACTTT.

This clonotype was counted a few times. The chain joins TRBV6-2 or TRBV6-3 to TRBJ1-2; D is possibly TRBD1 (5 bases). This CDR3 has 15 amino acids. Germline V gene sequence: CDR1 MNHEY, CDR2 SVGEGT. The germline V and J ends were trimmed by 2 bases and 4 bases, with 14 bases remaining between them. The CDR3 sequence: CASSYRTIRGYGYTF. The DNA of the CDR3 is TGTGCCAGCAGTTACAGGACAATTCGGGGCTATGGCTACACCTTC.

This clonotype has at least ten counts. DNA of the CDR3: TGTGCCAGCAGTTACTCGAGTTTGGGTCCCCAGTACAGTCGATATAATTCACCCCTCCACTTT. This translates into CASSYSSLGPQYSRYNSPLHF. The chain uses TRBV6-5 and TRBJ1-6; D ambiguous. The CDR3 is 21 residues long. The germline V gene has CDR1 MNHEY and CDR2 SVGAGI. V was cut by 0 bases and J by 4 bases, with 25 bases left in between.

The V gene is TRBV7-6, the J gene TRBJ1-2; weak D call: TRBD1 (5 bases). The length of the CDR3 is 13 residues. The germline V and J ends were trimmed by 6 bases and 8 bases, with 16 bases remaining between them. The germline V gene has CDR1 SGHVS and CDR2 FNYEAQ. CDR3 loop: CASRLSGQQGYTF. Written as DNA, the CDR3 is TGTGCCAGCAGATTATCCGGACAACAAGGCTACACCTTC.

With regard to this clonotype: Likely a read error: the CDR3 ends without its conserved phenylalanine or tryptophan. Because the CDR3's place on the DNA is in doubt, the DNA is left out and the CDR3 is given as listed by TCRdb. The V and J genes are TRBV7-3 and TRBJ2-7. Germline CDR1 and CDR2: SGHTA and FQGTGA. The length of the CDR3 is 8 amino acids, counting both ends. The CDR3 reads CASSLSSG.

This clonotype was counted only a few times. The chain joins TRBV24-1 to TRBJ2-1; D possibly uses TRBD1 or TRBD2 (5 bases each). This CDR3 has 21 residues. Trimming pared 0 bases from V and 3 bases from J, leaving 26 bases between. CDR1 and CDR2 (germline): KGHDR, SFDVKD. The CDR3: CATSDLVGDPAGRGYYNEQFF. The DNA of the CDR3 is TGTGCCACCAGTGATTTGGTCGGGGACCCAGCAGGACGAGGATACTACAATGAGCAGTTCTTC.

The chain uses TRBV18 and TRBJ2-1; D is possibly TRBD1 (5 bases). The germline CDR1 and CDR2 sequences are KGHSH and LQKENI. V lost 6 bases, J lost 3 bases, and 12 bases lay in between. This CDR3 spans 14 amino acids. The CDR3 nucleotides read TGTGCCAGCTCGCCGACAGTGCTCTACAATGAGCAGTTCTTC. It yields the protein CASSPTVLYNEQFF.

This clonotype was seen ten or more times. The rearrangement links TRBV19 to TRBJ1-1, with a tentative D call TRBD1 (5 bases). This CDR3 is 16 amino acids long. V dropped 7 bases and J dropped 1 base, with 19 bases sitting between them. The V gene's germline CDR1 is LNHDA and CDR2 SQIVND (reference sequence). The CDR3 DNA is TGTGCCAGTACCCAATGGCCGGGACGATCGAACACTGAAGCTTTCTTT. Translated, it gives CASTQWPGRSNTEAFF.

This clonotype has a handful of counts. The CDR3 nucleotides are TGCAGTGCTAACGTCAGGGGCACCGGGGAGCTGTTTTTT. Its protein is CSANVRGTGELFF. This chain uses TRBV20-1 with TRBJ2-2; possible D gene TRBD1, 6 bases. The CDR3 contains 13 residues. CDR1 is DFQATT, CDR2 SNEGSKA, per germline (reference sequence). V was pared by 4 bases and J by 4 bases, with 10 bases between.

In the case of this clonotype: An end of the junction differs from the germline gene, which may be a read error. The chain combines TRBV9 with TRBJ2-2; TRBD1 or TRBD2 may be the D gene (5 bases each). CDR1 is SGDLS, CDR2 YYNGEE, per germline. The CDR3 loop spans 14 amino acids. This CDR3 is CASSAIRDTGELFF. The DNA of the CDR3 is TGTGCCAGTAGCGCCATCAGGGATACCGGGGAGCTGTTTTTT.

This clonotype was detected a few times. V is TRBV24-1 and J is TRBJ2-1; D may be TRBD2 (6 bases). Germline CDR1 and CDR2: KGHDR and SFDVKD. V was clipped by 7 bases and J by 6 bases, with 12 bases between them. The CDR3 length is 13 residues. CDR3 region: CATRVPGGNEQFF. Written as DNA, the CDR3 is TGTGCCACCAGAGTCCCCGGGGGCAATGAGCAGTTCTTC.

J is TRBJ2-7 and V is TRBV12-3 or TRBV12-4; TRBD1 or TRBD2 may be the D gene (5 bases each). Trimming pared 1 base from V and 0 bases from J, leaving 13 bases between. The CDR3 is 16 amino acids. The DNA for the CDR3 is TGTGCCAGCAGTTTAGGGGACGGGGCGAGCTCCTACGAGCAGTACTTC. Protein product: CASSLGDGASSYEQYF.

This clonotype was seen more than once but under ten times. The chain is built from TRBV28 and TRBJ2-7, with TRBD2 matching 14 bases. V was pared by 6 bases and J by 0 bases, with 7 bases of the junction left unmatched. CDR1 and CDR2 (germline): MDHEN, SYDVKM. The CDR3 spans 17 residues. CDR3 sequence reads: CASSGTSGGRSSYEQYF. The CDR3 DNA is TGTGCCAGCAGCGGGACTAGCGGGGGCCGAAGCTCCTACGAGCAGTACTTC. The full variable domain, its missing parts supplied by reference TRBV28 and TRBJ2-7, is DVKVTQSSRYLVKRTGEKVFLECVQDMDHENMFWYRQDPGLGLRLIYFSYDVKMKEKGDIPEGYSVSREKKERFSLILESASTNQTSMYLCASSGTSGGRSSYEQYFGPGTRLTVT.

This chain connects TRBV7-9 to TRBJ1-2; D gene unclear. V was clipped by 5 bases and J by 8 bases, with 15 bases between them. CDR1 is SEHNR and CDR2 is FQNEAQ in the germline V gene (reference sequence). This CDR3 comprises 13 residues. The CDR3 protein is CASSPNGVGGYTF. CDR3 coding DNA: TGTGCCAGCAGCCCCAACGGAGTGGGAGGCTACACCTTC.

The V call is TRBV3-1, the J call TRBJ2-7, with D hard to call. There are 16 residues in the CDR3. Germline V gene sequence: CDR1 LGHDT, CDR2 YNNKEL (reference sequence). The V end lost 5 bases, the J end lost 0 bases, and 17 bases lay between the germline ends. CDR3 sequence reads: CASSSVSKGISYEQYF. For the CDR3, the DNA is TGTGCCAGCAGCTCCGTAAGTAAAGGCATCTCCTACGAGCAGTACTTC.

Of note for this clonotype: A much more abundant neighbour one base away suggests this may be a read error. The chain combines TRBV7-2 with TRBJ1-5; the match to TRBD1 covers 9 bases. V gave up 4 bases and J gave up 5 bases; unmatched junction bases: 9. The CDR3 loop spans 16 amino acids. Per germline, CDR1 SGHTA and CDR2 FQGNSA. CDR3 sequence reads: CTSSSSGTGYYQPQHF. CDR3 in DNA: TGTACCAGCAGCTCCTCCGGGACAGGGTATTATCAGCCCCAGCATTTT.